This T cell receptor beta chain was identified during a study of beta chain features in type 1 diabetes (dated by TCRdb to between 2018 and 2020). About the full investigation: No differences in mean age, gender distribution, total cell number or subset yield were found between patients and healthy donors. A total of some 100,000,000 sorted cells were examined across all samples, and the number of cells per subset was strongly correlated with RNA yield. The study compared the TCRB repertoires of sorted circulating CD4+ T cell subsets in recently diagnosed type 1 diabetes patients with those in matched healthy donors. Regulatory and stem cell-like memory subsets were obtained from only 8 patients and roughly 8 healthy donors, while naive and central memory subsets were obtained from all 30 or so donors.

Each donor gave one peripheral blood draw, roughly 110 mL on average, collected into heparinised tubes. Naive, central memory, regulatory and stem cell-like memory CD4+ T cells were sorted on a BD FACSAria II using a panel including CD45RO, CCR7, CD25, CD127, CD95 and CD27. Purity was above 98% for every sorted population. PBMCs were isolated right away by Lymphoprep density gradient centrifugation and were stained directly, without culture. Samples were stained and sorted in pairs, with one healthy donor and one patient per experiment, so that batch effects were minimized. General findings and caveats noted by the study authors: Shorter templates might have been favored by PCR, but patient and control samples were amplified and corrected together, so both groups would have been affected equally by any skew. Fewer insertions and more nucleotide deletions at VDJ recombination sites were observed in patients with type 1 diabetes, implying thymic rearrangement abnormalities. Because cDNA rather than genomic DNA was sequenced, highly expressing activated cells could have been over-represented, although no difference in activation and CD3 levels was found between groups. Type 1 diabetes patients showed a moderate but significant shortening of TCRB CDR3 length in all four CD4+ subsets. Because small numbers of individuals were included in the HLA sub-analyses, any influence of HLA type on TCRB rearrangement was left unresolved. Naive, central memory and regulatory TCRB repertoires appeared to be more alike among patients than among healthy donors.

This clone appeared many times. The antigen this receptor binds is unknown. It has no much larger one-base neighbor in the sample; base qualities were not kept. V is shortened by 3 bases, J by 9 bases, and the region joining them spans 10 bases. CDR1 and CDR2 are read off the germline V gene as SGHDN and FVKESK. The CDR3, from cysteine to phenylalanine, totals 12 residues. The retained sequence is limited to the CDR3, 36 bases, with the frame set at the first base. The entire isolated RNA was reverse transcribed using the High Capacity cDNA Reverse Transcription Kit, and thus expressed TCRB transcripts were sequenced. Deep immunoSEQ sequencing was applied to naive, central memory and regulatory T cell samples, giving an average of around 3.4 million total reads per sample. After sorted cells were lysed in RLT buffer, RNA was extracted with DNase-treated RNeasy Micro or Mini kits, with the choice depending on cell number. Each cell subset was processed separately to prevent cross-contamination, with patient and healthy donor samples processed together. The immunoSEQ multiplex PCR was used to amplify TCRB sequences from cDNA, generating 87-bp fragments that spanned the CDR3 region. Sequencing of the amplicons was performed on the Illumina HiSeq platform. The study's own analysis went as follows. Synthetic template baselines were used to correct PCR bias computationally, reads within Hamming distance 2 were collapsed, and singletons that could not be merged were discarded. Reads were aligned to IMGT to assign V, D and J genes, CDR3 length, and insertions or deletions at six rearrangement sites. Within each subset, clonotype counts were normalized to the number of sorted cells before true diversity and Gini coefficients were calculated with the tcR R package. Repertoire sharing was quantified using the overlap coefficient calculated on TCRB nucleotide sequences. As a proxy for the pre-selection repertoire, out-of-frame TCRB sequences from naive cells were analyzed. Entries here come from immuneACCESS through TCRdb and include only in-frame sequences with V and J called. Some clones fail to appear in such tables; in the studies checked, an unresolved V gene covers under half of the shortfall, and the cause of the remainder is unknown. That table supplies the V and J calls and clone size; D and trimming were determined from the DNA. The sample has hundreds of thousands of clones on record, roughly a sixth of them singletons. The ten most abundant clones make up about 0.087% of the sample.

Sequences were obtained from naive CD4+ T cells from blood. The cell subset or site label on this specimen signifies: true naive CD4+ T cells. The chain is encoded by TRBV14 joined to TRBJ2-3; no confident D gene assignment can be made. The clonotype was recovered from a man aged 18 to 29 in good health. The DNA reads TGTGCCAGCAGCCACCGAATGTGGACGCAGTATTTT. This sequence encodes CASSHRMWTQYF.